This T cell receptor (beta chain) was recorded in a study of blood T cell repertoires in COVID-19. Germline V gene data show CDR1 as LGHDT and CDR2 as YNNKEL (reference sequence). With 11 bases removed from V and 1 base from J, the gap between germline ends came to 14 bases. The CDR3 extends over 13 amino acids. The assay was immunoSEQ multiplex PCR, and TCRdb's table has in-frame clones only and misses some. The sample records some 110,000 clones, about 84% being singletons. The genes are TRBV3-1 (or the pseudogene TRBV3-2) and TRBJ1-1; D is perhaps TRBD1 (5 bases). Sequenced: peripheral blood. This clonotype originated in a human donor in a cohort sampled during active COVID-19. This CDR3 reads CAGTKAGNTEAFF. CDR3 nucleotides: TGTGCCGGGACTAAGGCAGGGAACACTGAAGCTTTCTTT.